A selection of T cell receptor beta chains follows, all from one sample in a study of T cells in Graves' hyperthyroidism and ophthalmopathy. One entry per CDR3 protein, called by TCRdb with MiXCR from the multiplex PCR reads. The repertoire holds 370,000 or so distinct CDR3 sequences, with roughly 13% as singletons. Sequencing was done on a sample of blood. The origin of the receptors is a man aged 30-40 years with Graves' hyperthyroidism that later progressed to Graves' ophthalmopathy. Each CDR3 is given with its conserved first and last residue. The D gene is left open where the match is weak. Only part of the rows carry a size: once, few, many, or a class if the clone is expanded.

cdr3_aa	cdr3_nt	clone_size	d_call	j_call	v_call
CASSYYATGELFF	TGTGCCAGCAGTTACTACGCCACCGGGGAGCTGTTTTTT	NA	NA	TRBJ2-2	TRBV6-5
CASSMGQGTQPQHF	TGTGCCAGCTCAATGGGACAGGGGACTCAGCCCCAGCATTTT	few	TRBD1	TRBJ1-5	TRBV18
CASSLIANYGYTF	TGTGCCAGCAGCCTAATAGCTAACTATGGCTACACCTTC	few	NA	TRBJ1-2	TRBV12-3/TRBV12-4
CASSARQGADETQYF	TGTGCCAGCAGCGCTCGACAGGGGGCGGATGAGACCCAGTACTTC	NA	TRBD1	TRBJ2-5	TRBV6-7
CASSFPAGYEQYF	TGTGCCAGCAGCTTTCCGGCCGGATACGAGCAGTACTTC	many	NA	TRBJ2-7	TRBV11-3
CASSLGQASNQPQHF	TGTGCCAGCAGCTTAGGACAGGCTAGCAATCAGCCCCAGCATTTT	many	NA	TRBJ1-5	TRBV7-9
CSDLGTGENTEAFF	TGCAGCGATCTCGGGACAGGGGAAAACACTGAAGCTTTCTTT	NA	TRBD1	TRBJ1-1	TRBV29-1
CASSLRTSGEQYF	TGTGCCAGCAGCCTTCGGACTAGCGGGGAGCAGTACTTC	many	TRBD2	TRBJ2-7	TRBV7-9
CASSHPTGGTYEQYF	TGCGCCAGCAGCCACCCGACAGGGGGCACCTACGAGCAGTACTTC	few	TRBD1	TRBJ2-7	TRBV4-1
CASSFLSPTGSYEQYF	TGTGCCAGCAGTTTTTTAAGCCCGACAGGATCCTACGAGCAGTACTTC	NA	NA	TRBJ2-7	TRBV27
CASSGESGQGANQPQHF	TGTGCCAGCAGTGGGGAGAGTGGGCAGGGGGCCAATCAGCCCCAGCATTTT	many	TRBD1	TRBJ1-5	TRBV2
CSAQRGGANEKLFF	TGCAGCGCCCAGAGGGGGGGGGCTAATGAAAAACTGTTTTTT	few	NA	TRBJ1-4	TRBV29-1
CSVGTGRETQYF	TGCAGCGTTGGGACAGGGAGAGAGACCCAGTACTTC	many	TRBD1	TRBJ2-5	TRBV29-1
CASSPPGPGGLSYNSPLHF	TGTGCCAGCAGCCCCCCTGGGCCAGGGGGCCTCTCCTATAATTCACCCCTCCACTTT	NA	TRBD1	TRBJ1-6	TRBV3-1
CSVEDGNWRIAYNEQFF	TGCAGCGTTGAAGACGGCAATTGGCGGATTGCCTACAATGAGCAGTTCTTC	few	NA	TRBJ2-1	TRBV29-1
CASSQVEYNEQFF	TGTGCCAGCAGCCAAGTGGAGTACAATGAGCAGTTCTTC	many	NA	TRBJ2-1	TRBV14
CASSTGSTNTEAFF	TGTGCCAGTAGTACGGGCTCGACGAACACTGAAGCTTTCTTT	NA	NA	TRBJ1-1	TRBV19
CASSEANSNQPQHF	TGTGCCAGCAGTGAAGCCAATAGCAATCAGCCCCAGCATTTT	few	NA	TRBJ1-5	TRBV2
CASRRGEWQPQHF	TGTGCCAGCAGAAGGGGAGAGTGGCAGCCCCAGCATTTT	many	NA	TRBJ1-5	TRBV28
CAWSPGGGRATQYF	TGTGCCTGGAGTCCGGGGGGGGGCAGGGCGACCCAGTACTTC	many	TRBD2	TRBJ2-5	TRBV30
CASSPLYSNTEAFF	TGTGCCAGCTCACCACTCTACAGTAACACTGAAGCTTTCTTT	many	NA	TRBJ1-1	TRBV18
CASSLGWALYEQYF	TGTGCCAGCAGCTTGGGATGGGCCCTCTACGAGCAGTACTTC	NA	NA	TRBJ2-7	TRBV5-1
CASAHFGGPYNEQFF	TGTGCCAGCGCCCATTTCGGGGGGCCGTACAATGAGCAGTTCTTC	few	NA	TRBJ2-1	TRBV3-1
CASNRGLAVTDTQYF	TGTGCCAGCAATCGGGGACTAGCGGTCACAGATACGCAGTATTTT	many	TRBD2	TRBJ2-3	TRBV12-3/TRBV12-4
CASSPDTGNQPQHF	TGTGCCAGCAGCCCAGATACGGGGAATCAGCCCCAGCATTTT	NA	NA	TRBJ1-5	TRBV7-9
CASSVNSGANVLTF	TGTGCCAGCAGCGTGAACTCTGGGGCCAACGTCCTGACTTTC	few	NA	TRBJ2-6	TRBV9
CASSQGTGGGEAFF	TGTGCCAGCAGCCAAGGGACAGGGGGCGGTGAAGCTTTCTTT	many	TRBD1	TRBJ1-1	TRBV3-1
CSALEPTQNEQFF	TGCAGTGCTCTAGAACCGACTCAGAATGAGCAGTTCTTC	few	NA	TRBJ2-1	TRBV20-1
CASSQWAGANEKLFF	TGCGCCAGCAGCCAATGGGCAGGGGCTAATGAAAAACTGTTTTTT	NA	NA	TRBJ1-4	TRBV4-1
CASSRSGTGTLPSGANVLTF	TGCGCCAGCAGCCGATCCGGGACAGGGACCCTCCCGTCTGGGGCCAACGTCCTGACTTTC	NA	TRBD1	TRBJ2-6	TRBV5-1